The rows below give T cell receptor beta chains drawn from one sample of a study of blood T cell repertoires in COVID-19. Clones were sequenced by immunoSEQ multiplex PCR, and TCRdb holds only the in-frame ones, with some missing. The data contain 200,000 or so clones, 80% of them singletons. The sequencing sample was made of peripheral blood. These receptors were collected from a human donor in a cohort sampled during active COVID-19. Both conserved end residues are part of each CDR3. A D gene is named only where the DNA matches it firmly. The size of a clone is reported for some rows only, either as once, few or many, or as a class for expanded clones.

TRBV19	TRBJ1-5	NA	16	NA	CASRPQGPPGKGPQHF	TGTGCCAGTAGGCCCCAAGGGCCGCCCGGGAAAGGGCCCCAGCATTTT
TRBV3-1/TRBV3-2	TRBJ2-5	TRBD2	15	few	CASSLSGRARETQYF	TGTGCCAGCAGCCTGAGCGGGAGGGCCCGAGAGACCCAGTACTTC
TRBV10-2	TRBJ2-3	TRBD2	15	once	CASSLAGGDIDTQYF	TGCGCCAGCAGTCTAGCGGGGGGCGATATCGATACGCAGTATTTT
TRBV11-2	TRBJ2-7	TRBD2	16	NA	CASSLFTGTSDYEQYF	TGTGCCAGCAGTCTATTTACCGGGACTAGCGACTACGAGCAGTACTTC
TRBV5-6	TRBJ1-1	NA	13	once	CASSLEQGLNAFF	TGTGCCAGCAGCTTGGAACAGGGCCTAAATGCTTTCTTT
TRBV29-1	TRBJ1-1	NA	12	NA	CSASRDIAEAFF	TGCAGCGCCTCCAGGGATATCGCTGAAGCTTTCTTT
TRBV9	TRBJ2-2	TRBD1	17	NA	CASSLGQGARLPGELFF	TGTGCCAGCAGCCTGGGACAGGGGGCGCGCTTACCCGGGGAGCTGTTTTTT
TRBV6-5	TRBJ1-1	NA	15	many	CASSTDRLWDTEAFF	TGTGCCAGCAGCACCGACAGGCTTTGGGACACTGAAGCTTTCTTT
TRBV5-4	TRBJ2-5	NA	14	NA	CASSSPGDGETQYF	TGTGCCAGCAGCTCTCCAGGGGATGGAGAGACCCAGTACTTC
TRBV2	TRBJ2-7	NA	13	NA	CASTGDNSYEQYF	TGTGCCAGCACCGGGGACAACTCCTACGAGCAGTACTTC
TRBV27	TRBJ1-5	NA	14	NA	CASSLRQGNQPQHF	TGTGCCAGCAGTTTAAGGCAGGGAAATCAGCCCCAGCATTTT
TRBV7-8	TRBJ2-3	TRBD2	16	NA	CASSLGASGSTDTQYF	TGTGCCAGCAGCTTAGGGGCTAGCGGGAGCACAGATACGCAGTATTTT
TRBV28	TRBJ1-2	NA	14	NA	CASSPTSPIYGYTF	TGTGCCAGCAGTCCCACTTCCCCCATATATGGCTACACCTTC
TRBV18	TRBJ2-7	TRBD2	15	NA	CASSPRRERESEQYF	TGTGCCAGCTCACCACGACGGGAGCGGGAGTCCGAGCAGTACTTC
TRBV28	TRBJ1-1	TRBD1	17	NA	CASSSGGNRGPNTEAFF	TGTGCCAGCAGTTCCGGGGGGAACAGGGGGCCGAACACTGAAGCTTTCTTT
TRBV11-1	TRBJ2-7	NA	15	NA	CASSLAYLNSYEQYF	TGTGCCAGCAGCTTAGCCTACCTTAATTCCTACGAGCAGTACTTC
TRBV9	TRBJ1-4	TRBD1	17	NA	CASSAQGVPFSNEKLFF	TGTGCCAGCAGCGCACAGGGGGTTCCCTTCTCTAATGAAAAACTGTTTTTT
TRBV4-1	TRBJ2-3	NA	12	NA	CASSHVRDTQYF	TGCGCCAGCAGCCATGTTCGAGATACGCAGTATTTT
TRBV18	TRBJ2-1	TRBD2	15	NA	CASQGQRGSYNEQFF	TGTGCCAGCCAGGGCCAGCGGGGCTCCTACAATGAGCAGTTCTTC
TRBV7-2	TRBJ2-7	TRBD2	15	NA	CASSLRLAGDGEQYF	TGTGCCAGCAGCCTCAGACTAGCGGGAGACGGCGAGCAGTACTTC
TRBV19	TRBJ2-5	TRBD2	17	NA	CASSIGRREGRRKTQYF	TGTGCCAGTAGTATAGGTCGGCGGGAGGGCCGAAGGAAGACCCAGTACTTC
TRBV7-9	TRBJ2-7	TRBD2	16	NA	CASSTSGRADDHEQYF	TGTGCCAGCAGTACTAGCGGGAGGGCGGATGACCACGAGCAGTACTTC
TRBV4-1	TRBJ2-7	NA	14	NA	CASSQGGSSYEQYF	TGCGCCAGCAGCCAAGGAGGGAGCTCCTACGAGCAGTACTTC
TRBV9	TRBJ2-5	TRBD1	14	NA	CASSEGASKATQYF	TGTGCCAGCAGCGAGGGGGCGTCCAAAGCGACCCAGTACTTC